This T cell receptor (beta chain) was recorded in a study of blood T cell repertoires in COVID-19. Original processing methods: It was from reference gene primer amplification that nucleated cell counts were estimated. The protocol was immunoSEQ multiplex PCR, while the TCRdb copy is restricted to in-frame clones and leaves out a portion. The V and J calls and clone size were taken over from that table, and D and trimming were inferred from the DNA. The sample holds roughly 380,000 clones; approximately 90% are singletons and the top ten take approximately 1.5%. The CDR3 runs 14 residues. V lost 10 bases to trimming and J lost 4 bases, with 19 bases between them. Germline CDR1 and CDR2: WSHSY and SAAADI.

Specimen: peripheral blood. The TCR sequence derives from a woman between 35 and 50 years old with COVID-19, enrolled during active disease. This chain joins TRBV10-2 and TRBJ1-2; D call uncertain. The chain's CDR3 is CATSRAEAPYGYTF. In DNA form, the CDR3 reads TGCGCCACCTCGAGGGCAGAAGCTCCCTATGGCTACACCTTC.